The rows below give T cell receptor beta chains drawn from one sample of a study of T cell changes during pregnancy in multiple sclerosis. Data came from immunoSEQ multiplex PCR; TCRdb stores just in-frame clones and leaves some out. The sample contains just under 80,000 clones, over 85% of which appear only once. The sequencing used peripheral blood, collected in the second trimester of pregnancy. The receptors derive from a female donor in good health, enrolled as a control in a pregnancy study. Each CDR3 is given with its conserved first and last residue. The D gene is left open where the match is weak. Size is omitted from some rows. Given values are once, few, many or a class for expanded clones.

abundance: .
d_gene: TRBD1
v_gene: TRBV27
j_gene: TRBJ2-7
CDR3aa: CASSLRTGTFYEQYF
CDR3nt: TGTGCCAGCAGTCTCAGGACAGGGACTTTCTACGAGCAGTACTTC

abundance: .
d_gene: .
v_gene: TRBV6-6
j_gene: TRBJ1-2
CDR3aa: CASTRQTNYGYTF
CDR3nt: TGTGCCAGCACCAGACAGACTAACTATGGCTACACCTTC

abundance: .
d_gene: .
v_gene: TRBV4-3
j_gene: TRBJ2-3
CDR3aa: CASSQGRGSPDTQYF
CDR3nt: TGCGCCAGCAGCCAAGGTAGAGGGAGCCCGGATACGCAGTATTTT

abundance: .
d_gene: .
v_gene: TRBV5-6
j_gene: TRBJ2-7
CDR3aa: CASSEEGTDLFEQYF
CDR3nt: TGTGCCAGCAGCGAGGAGGGTACCGACTTATTCGAGCAGTACTTC

abundance: .
d_gene: TRBD2
v_gene: TRBV15
j_gene: TRBJ2-3
CDR3aa: CATSTGGYGTDTQYF
CDR3nt: TGTGCCACCAGCACGGGGGGATACGGCACAGATACGCAGTATTTT

abundance: .
d_gene: .
v_gene: TRBV6-5
j_gene: TRBJ2-1
CDR3aa: CASSKTGQINNEQFF
CDR3nt: TGTGCCAGCAGTAAAACGGGACAAATTAACAATGAGCAGTTCTTC

abundance: .
d_gene: .
v_gene: TRBV4-2
j_gene: TRBJ2-3
CDR3aa: CASSQDWGRGISTDTQYF
CDR3nt: TGTGCCAGCAGCCAAGATTGGGGTCGCGGGATTAGCACAGATACGCAGTATTTT

abundance: .
d_gene: .
v_gene: TRBV6-1
j_gene: TRBJ1-5
CDR3aa: CASSDGGWDSNQPQHF
CDR3nt: TGTGCCAGCAGTGACGGCGGGTGGGATAGCAATCAGCCCCAGCATTTT

abundance: .
d_gene: .
v_gene: TRBV9
j_gene: TRBJ1-1
CDR3aa: CASSVDLRGRNTEAFF
CDR3nt: TGTGCCAGCAGCGTAGATTTAAGGGGCCGAAACACTGAAGCTTTCTTT

abundance: once
d_gene: TRBD1
v_gene: TRBV5-6
j_gene: TRBJ2-7
CDR3aa: CASSSGQGSYEQYF
CDR3nt: TGTGCCAGCAGCTCCGGACAGGGTTCCTACGAGCAGTACTTC

abundance: .
d_gene: .
v_gene: TRBV9
j_gene: TRBJ1-3
CDR3aa: CASSVGLGDFGNTIYF
CDR3nt: TGTGCCAGCAGCGTAGGGTTGGGGGACTTTGGAAACACCATATATTTT

abundance: .
d_gene: TRBD2
v_gene: TRBV5-1
j_gene: TRBJ2-5
CDR3aa: CASSSRLAQQETQYF
CDR3nt: TGCGCCAGCAGTTCCCGACTAGCGCAACAAGAGACCCAGTACTTC

abundance: .
d_gene: .
v_gene: TRBV21-1
j_gene: TRBJ1-2
CDR3aa: CASSKAKGQGYYGYTF
CDR3nt: TGTGCCAGCAGCAAAGCGAAAGGACAGGGATACTATGGCTACACCTTC

abundance: .
d_gene: TRBD1
v_gene: TRBV4-3
j_gene: TRBJ1-4
CDR3aa: CASSQDPGTGGEKLFF
CDR3nt: TGCGCCAGCAGCCAAGATCCCGGGACAGGCGGCGAAAAACTGTTTTTT

abundance: once
d_gene: .
v_gene: TRBV2
j_gene: TRBJ1-6
CDR3aa: CASTQRKGYEVRHNSPLHF
CDR3nt: TGTGCCAGCACCCAACGGAAGGGGTACGAGGTTCGCCATAATTCACCCCTCCACTTT

abundance: .
d_gene: TRBD2
v_gene: TRBV6-5
j_gene: TRBJ2-5
CDR3aa: CASSYSGLGGETQYF
CDR3nt: TGTGCCAGCAGTTATTCGGGACTAGGGGGGGAGACCCAGTACTTC

abundance: .
d_gene: TRBD1
v_gene: TRBV10-3
j_gene: TRBJ2-2
CDR3aa: CAISTSRTGGTGELFF
CDR3nt: TGTGCCATCAGTACCTCAAGGACAGGGGGCACCGGGGAGCTGTTTTTT

abundance: .
d_gene: .
v_gene: TRBV9
j_gene: TRBJ1-1
CDR3aa: CASSVVSGANTEAFF
CDR3nt: TGTGCCAGCAGCGTAGTATCAGGTGCGAACACTGAAGCTTTCTTT

abundance: once
d_gene: .
v_gene: TRBV2
j_gene: TRBJ1-2
CDR3aa: CASSEERQAF
CDR3nt: TGTGCCAGCAGTGAGGAACGGCAGGCCTTC

abundance: .
d_gene: .
v_gene: TRBV5-6
j_gene: TRBJ2-7
CDR3aa: CASSSWGVDEQYF
CDR3nt: TGTGCCAGCAGCTCGTGGGGGGTGGACGAGCAGTACTTC

abundance: .
d_gene: TRBD2
v_gene: TRBV7-3
j_gene: TRBJ2-1
CDR3aa: CASSSLAGGPYNEQFF
CDR3nt: TGTGCCAGCAGCTCACTAGCGGGGGGACCCTACAATGAGCAGTTCTTC

abundance: .
d_gene: .
v_gene: TRBV5-1
j_gene: TRBJ1-2
CDR3aa: CASSSGQDTNYGYTF
CDR3nt: TGCGCCAGCAGCTCTGGACAAGATACTAACTATGGCTACACCTTC

abundance: .
d_gene: TRBD1
v_gene: TRBV5-8
j_gene: TRBJ2-1
CDR3aa: CASSSTSYRGSVYNEQFF
CDR3nt: TGTGCCAGCAGCTCGACTTCTTACAGGGGGAGTGTCTACAATGAGCAGTTCTTC

abundance: .
d_gene: TRBD2
v_gene: TRBV9
j_gene: TRBJ2-1
CDR3aa: CASSVVAGGYNEQFF
CDR3nt: TGTGCCAGCAGCGTAGTAGCGGGGGGTTACAATGAGCAGTTCTTC

abundance: .
d_gene: .
v_gene: TRBV15
j_gene: TRBJ1-5
CDR3aa: CATSRDPGGGQPQHF
CDR3nt: TGTGCCACCAGCAGAGATCCGGGGGGCGGACAGCCCCAGCATTTT

abundance: .
d_gene: .
v_gene: TRBV7-2
j_gene: TRBJ2-2
CDR3aa: CASSSGLPGELFF
CDR3nt: TGTGCCAGCAGCTCCGGACTTCCCGGGGAGCTGTTTTTT

abundance: once
d_gene: TRBD1
v_gene: TRBV9
j_gene: TRBJ1-2
CDR3aa: CASSAETGVSYGYTF
CDR3nt: TGTGCCAGCAGCGCCGAGACAGGGGTGAGCTATGGCTACACCTTC

abundance: .
d_gene: TRBD1
v_gene: TRBV4-3
j_gene: TRBJ1-4
CDR3aa: CASSQGQFNEKLFF
CDR3nt: TGCGCCAGCAGCCAGGGACAGTTTAATGAAAAACTGTTTTTT

abundance: .
d_gene: .
v_gene: TRBV2
j_gene: TRBJ2-7
CDR3aa: CASSDRVEYEQYF
CDR3nt: TGTGCCAGCAGTGACAGGGTGGAGTACGAGCAGTACTTC

abundance: .
d_gene: .
v_gene: TRBV5-6
j_gene: TRBJ1-2
CDR3aa: CASSFMGGPGPIYGYTF
CDR3nt: TGTGCCAGCAGCTTTATGGGGGGGCCGGGTCCCATCTATGGCTACACCTTC

abundance: .
d_gene: TRBD1
v_gene: TRBV4-3
j_gene: TRBJ1-4
CDR3aa: CASSQDIQGSEKLFF
CDR3nt: TGCGCCAGCAGCCAAGATATACAGGGGAGTGAAAAACTGTTTTTT

abundance: .
d_gene: .
v_gene: TRBV11-2
j_gene: TRBJ2-5
CDR3aa: CASSFGVMRDTEETQYF
CDR3nt: TGTGCCAGCAGCTTCGGAGTAATGAGGGACACAGAAGAGACCCAGTACTTC

abundance: .
d_gene: TRBD1
v_gene: TRBV19
j_gene: TRBJ1-1
CDR3aa: CASSSQGQTNTEAFF
CDR3nt: TGTGCCAGTAGTAGTCAGGGACAGACCAACACTGAAGCTTTCTTT

abundance: .
d_gene: TRBD1
v_gene: TRBV27
j_gene: TRBJ2-6
CDR3aa: CASSLYRGSGANVLTF
CDR3nt: TGTGCCAGCAGTTTATACAGGGGTTCTGGGGCCAACGTCCTGACTTTC

abundance: .
d_gene: TRBD1
v_gene: TRBV10-3
j_gene: TRBJ1-5
CDR3aa: CAISESRQGNQPQHF
CDR3nt: TGTGCCATCAGTGAGTCGAGACAGGGTAATCAGCCCCAGCATTTT

abundance: once
d_gene: TRBD1
v_gene: TRBV19
j_gene: TRBJ1-5
CDR3aa: CASSIKLLGTDNQPQHF
CDR3nt: TGTGCCAGTAGTATAAAACTCCTCGGGACAGATAATCAGCCCCAGCATTTT

abundance: .
d_gene: TRBD1
v_gene: TRBV4-3
j_gene: TRBJ2-7
CDR3aa: CASSQLLDMGQPYEQYF
CDR3nt: TGCGCCAGCAGCCAACTCCTCGATATGGGACAGCCCTACGAGCAGTACTTC

abundance: .
d_gene: TRBD1
v_gene: TRBV19
j_gene: TRBJ1-5
CDR3aa: CASRPGQGAYGNQPQHF
CDR3nt: TGTGCCAGTAGACCGGGACAGGGGGCTTATGGGAATCAGCCCCAGCATTTT

abundance: once
d_gene: .
v_gene: TRBV6-1
j_gene: TRBJ1-5
CDR3aa: CASSEQGTGNQPQHF
CDR3nt: TGTGCCAGCAGTGAACAGGGTACGGGCAATCAGCCCCAGCATTTT

abundance: once
d_gene: TRBD1
v_gene: TRBV6-6
j_gene: TRBJ1-1
CDR3aa: CASSARQGTEAFF
CDR3nt: TGTGCCAGCAGCGCTAGACAGGGCACTGAAGCTTTCTTT

abundance: .
d_gene: .
v_gene: TRBV6-1
j_gene: TRBJ1-4
CDR3aa: CASSENQGINEKLFF
CDR3nt: TGTGCCAGCAGTGAAAACCAGGGGATCAACGAAAAACTGTTTTTT

abundance: .
d_gene: .
v_gene: TRBV5-4
j_gene: TRBJ2-5
CDR3aa: CASRLALGETQYF
CDR3nt: TGTGCCAGCAGGCTAGCCCTCGGGGAGACCCAGTACTTC

abundance: .
d_gene: .
v_gene: TRBV7-2
j_gene: TRBJ2-3
CDR3aa: CASSLDKITDTQYF
CDR3nt: TGTGCCAGCAGCTTAGACAAGATCACAGATACGCAGTATTTT

abundance: .
d_gene: .
v_gene: TRBV18
j_gene: TRBJ1-2
CDR3aa: CASSGATTEEYGYTF
CDR3nt: TGTGCCAGCTCAGGAGCAACGACCGAAGAGTATGGCTACACCTTC

abundance: .
d_gene: .
v_gene: TRBV4-3
j_gene: TRBJ2-2
CDR3aa: CASSPEAGANTGELFF
CDR3nt: TGCGCCAGCAGCCCTGAGGCCGGAGCGAACACCGGGGAGCTGTTTTTT

abundance: .
d_gene: .
v_gene: TRBV7-9
j_gene: TRBJ1-1
CDR3aa: CASSPQYNTEAFF
CDR3nt: TGTGCCAGCAGCCCCCAGTACAACACTGAAGCTTTCTTT

abundance: .
d_gene: TRBD2
v_gene: TRBV7-3
j_gene: TRBJ2-3
CDR3aa: CASSLGFVRGADTQYF
CDR3nt: TGTGCCAGCAGCTTAGGTTTCGTGCGGGGGGCAGATACGCAGTATTTT

abundance: .
d_gene: TRBD2
v_gene: TRBV2
j_gene: TRBJ2-1
CDR3aa: CASKAGVLDEQFF
CDR3nt: TGTGCCAGCAAGGCGGGGGTACTCGATGAGCAGTTCTTC

abundance: .
d_gene: TRBD2
v_gene: TRBV2
j_gene: TRBJ2-1
CDR3aa: CASSEERTWGGEQFF
CDR3nt: TGTGCCAGCAGTGAGGAGCGGACCTGGGGGGGTGAGCAGTTCTTC

abundance: .
d_gene: .
v_gene: TRBV6-4
j_gene: TRBJ2-1
CDR3aa: CASSDQGNEQFF
CDR3nt: TGTGCCAGCAGTGATCAGGGCAATGAGCAGTTCTTC

abundance: .
d_gene: TRBD1
v_gene: TRBV6-5
j_gene: TRBJ1-2
CDR3aa: CASSYSPQGAHGYTF
CDR3nt: TGTGCCAGCAGTTACTCTCCCCAGGGGGCGCATGGCTACACCTTC

abundance: .
d_gene: .
v_gene: TRBV14
j_gene: TRBJ1-1
CDR3aa: CASSSQGNTEAFF
CDR3nt: TGTGCCAGCAGCTCCCAGGGGAACACTGAAGCTTTCTTT

abundance: .
d_gene: .
v_gene: TRBV5-1
j_gene: TRBJ2-3
CDR3aa: CASSTISQSTDTQYF
CDR3nt: TGCGCCAGCAGTACGATTTCACAATCCACAGATACGCAGTATTTT

abundance: .
d_gene: .
v_gene: TRBV4-3
j_gene: TRBJ1-5
CDR3aa: CASSQGLLRDQPQHF
CDR3nt: TGCGCCAGCAGCCAAGGATTGCTCAGGGATCAGCCCCAGCATTTT

abundance: .
d_gene: .
v_gene: TRBV4-3
j_gene: TRBJ1-5
CDR3aa: CASSQVLRGNQPQHF
CDR3nt: TGCGCCAGCAGCCAAGTCCTGAGGGGCAATCAGCCCCAGCATTTT

abundance: .
d_gene: .
v_gene: TRBV30
j_gene: TRBJ1-3
CDR3aa: CAWSIGITVQGPIYF
CDR3nt: TGTGCCTGGAGTATTGGCATAACGGTCCAGGGTCCCATATATTTT

abundance: .
d_gene: .
v_gene: TRBV2
j_gene: TRBJ2-7
CDR3aa: CASTGASGYLGSEQYF
CDR3nt: TGTGCCAGCACAGGAGCATCAGGATACCTAGGGAGCGAGCAGTACTTC

abundance: .
d_gene: TRBD2
v_gene: TRBV9
j_gene: TRBJ2-7
CDR3aa: CASSVAHSGGYEQYF
CDR3nt: TGTGCCAGCAGCGTAGCTCACAGCGGGGGTTACGAGCAGTACTTC

abundance: .
d_gene: .
v_gene: TRBV7-9
j_gene: TRBJ1-5
CDR3aa: CASTKGDSNQPQHF
CDR3nt: TGTGCCAGCACCAAGGGGGATAGCAATCAGCCCCAGCATTTT